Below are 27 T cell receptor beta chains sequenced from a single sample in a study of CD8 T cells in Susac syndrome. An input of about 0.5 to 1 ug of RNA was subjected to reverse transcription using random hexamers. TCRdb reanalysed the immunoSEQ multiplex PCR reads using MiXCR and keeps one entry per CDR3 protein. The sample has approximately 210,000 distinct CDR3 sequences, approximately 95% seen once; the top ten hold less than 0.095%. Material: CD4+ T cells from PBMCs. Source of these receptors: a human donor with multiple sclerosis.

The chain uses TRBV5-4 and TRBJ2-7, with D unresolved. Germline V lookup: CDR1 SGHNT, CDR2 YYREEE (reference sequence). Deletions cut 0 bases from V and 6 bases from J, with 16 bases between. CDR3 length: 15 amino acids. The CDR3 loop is CASSLAGLGKGEQYF. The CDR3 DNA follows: TGTGCCAGCAGCTTGGCCGGCCTTGGGAAGGGCGAGCAGTACTTC.

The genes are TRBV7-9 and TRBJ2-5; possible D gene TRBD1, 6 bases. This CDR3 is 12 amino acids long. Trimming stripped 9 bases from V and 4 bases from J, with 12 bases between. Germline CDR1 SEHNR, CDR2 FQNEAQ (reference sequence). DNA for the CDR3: TGTGCCAGTGGACAGCTTCGAGAGACCCAGTACTTC. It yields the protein CASGQLRETQYF. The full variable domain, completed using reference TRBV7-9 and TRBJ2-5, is DTGVSQNPRHKITKRGQNVTFRCDPISEHNRLYWYRQTLGQGPEFLTYFQNEAQLEKSRLLSDRFSAERPKGSFSTLEIQRTEQGDSAMYLCASGQLRETQYFGPGTRLLVL.

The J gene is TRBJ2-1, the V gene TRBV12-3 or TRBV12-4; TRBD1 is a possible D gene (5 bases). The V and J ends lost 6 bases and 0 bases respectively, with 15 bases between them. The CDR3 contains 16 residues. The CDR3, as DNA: TGTGCCAGCAGCGAACTCAGGGAAAGCTCCTACAATGAGCAGTTCTTC. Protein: CASSELRESSYNEQFF.

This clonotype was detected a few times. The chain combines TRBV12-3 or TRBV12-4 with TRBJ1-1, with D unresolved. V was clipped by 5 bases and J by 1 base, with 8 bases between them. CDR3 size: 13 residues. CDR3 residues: CASSPPRNTEAFF. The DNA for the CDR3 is TGTGCCAGCAGTCCCCCCCGGAACACTGAAGCTTTCTTT.

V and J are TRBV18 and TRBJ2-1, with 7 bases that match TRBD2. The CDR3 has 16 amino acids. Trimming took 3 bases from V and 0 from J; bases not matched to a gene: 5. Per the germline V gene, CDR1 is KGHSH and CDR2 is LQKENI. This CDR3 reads CASSPTSAGSYNEQFF. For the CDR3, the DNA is TGTGCCAGCTCACCCACTAGCGCCGGCTCCTACAATGAGCAGTTCTTC.

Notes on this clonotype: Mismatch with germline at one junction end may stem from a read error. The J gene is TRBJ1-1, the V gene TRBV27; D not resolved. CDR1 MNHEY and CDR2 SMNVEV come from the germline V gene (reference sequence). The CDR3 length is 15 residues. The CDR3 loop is CASSLSGRANTEAFF. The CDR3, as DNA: TGTGCCAGCAGTCTATCCGGGAGGGCGAACACTGAAGCTTTCTTT.

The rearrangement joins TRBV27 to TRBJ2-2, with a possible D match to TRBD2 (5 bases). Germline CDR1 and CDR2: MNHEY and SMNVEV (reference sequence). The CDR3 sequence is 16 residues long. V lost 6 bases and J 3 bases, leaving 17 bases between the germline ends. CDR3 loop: CASSPSRVRHTGELFF. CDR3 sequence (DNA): TGTGCCAGCAGCCCTTCGAGGGTCCGGCACACCGGGGAGCTGTTTTTT.

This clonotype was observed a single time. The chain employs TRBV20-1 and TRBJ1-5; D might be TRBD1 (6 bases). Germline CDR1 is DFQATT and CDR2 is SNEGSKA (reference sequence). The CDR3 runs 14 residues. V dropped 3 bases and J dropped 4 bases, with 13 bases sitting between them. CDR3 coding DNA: TGCAGTGCTAGCCGCAGGGGCGCAAATCAGCCCCAGCATTTT. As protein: CSASRRGANQPQHF.

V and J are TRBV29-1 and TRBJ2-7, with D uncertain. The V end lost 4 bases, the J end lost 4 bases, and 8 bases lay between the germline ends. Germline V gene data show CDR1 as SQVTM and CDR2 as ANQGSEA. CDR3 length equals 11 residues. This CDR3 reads CSVGWEYEQYF. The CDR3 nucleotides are TGCAGCGTTGGGTGGGAATACGAGCAGTACTTC.

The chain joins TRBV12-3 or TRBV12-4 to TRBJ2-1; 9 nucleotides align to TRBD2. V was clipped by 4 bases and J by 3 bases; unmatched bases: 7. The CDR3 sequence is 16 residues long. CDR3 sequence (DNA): TGTGCCAGCAGTTCGGGGACTAGCCCTAACTACAATGAGCAGTTCTTC. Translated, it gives CASSSGTSPNYNEQFF.

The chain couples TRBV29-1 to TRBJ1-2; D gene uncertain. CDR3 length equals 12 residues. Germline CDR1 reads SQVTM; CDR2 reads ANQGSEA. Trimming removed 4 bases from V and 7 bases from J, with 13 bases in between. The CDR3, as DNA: TGCAGCGTTGGCCAACCGGAGCGTGGCTACACCTTC. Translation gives CSVGQPERGYTF. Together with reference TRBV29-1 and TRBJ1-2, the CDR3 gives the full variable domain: SAVISQKPSRDICQRGTSLTIQCQVDSQVTMMFWYRQQPGQSLTLIATANQGSEATYESGFVIDKFPISRPNLTFSTLTVSNMSPEDSSIYLCSVGQPERGYTFGSGTRLTVV.

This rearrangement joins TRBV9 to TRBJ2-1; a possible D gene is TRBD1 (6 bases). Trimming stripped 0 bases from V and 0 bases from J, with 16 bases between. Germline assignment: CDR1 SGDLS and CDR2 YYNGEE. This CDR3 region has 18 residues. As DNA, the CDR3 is TGTGCCAGCAGCGTAGAGGGAGCAGGGGCGACCTCCTACAATGAGCAGTTCTTC. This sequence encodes CASSVEGAGATSYNEQFF.

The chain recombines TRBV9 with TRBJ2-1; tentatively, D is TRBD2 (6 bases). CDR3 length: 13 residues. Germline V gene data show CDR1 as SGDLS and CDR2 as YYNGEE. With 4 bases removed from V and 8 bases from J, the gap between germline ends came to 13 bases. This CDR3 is CASSPPGDDEQFF. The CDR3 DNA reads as TGTGCCAGCAGCCCACCGGGGGACGATGAGCAGTTCTTC.

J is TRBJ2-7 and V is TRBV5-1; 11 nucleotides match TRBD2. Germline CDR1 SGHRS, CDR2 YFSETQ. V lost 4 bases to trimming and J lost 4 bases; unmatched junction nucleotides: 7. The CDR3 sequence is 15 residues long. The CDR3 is CASSQLGTSGYEQYF. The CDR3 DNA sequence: TGCGCCAGCAGCCAGTTGGGGACTAGCGGATACGAGCAGTACTTC. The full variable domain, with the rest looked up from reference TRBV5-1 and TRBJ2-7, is KAGVTQTPRYLIKTRGQQVTLSCSPISGHRSVSWYQQTPGQGLQFLFEYFSETQRNKGNFPGRFSGRQFSNSRSEMNVSTLELGDSALYLCASSQLGTSGYEQYFGPGTRLTVT.

This chain's CDR3 is CASSPVLAEYNEQFF. In nucleotides, the CDR3 is TGTGCCAGCTCACCTGTCCTAGCGGAATACAATGAGCAGTTCTTC. The genes are TRBV18 and TRBJ2-1; the match to TRBD2 covers 7 bases. The germline gives CDR1 KGHSH, CDR2 LQKENI. Trimming at V came to 3 bases and at J to 4 bases, leaving 6 bases not matched to a gene. The CDR3 totals 15 residues.

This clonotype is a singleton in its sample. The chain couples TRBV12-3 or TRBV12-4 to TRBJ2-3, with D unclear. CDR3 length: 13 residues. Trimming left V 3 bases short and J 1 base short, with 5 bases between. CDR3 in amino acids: CASSLKGTDTQYF. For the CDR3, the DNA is TGTGCCAGCAGTTTGAAGGGCACAGATACGCAGTATTTT.

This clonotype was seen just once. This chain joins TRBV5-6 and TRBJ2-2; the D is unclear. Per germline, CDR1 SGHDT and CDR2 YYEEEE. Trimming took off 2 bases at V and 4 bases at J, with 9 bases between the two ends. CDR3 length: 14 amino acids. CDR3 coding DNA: TGTGCCAGCAGCTTCGGGCGCGGCACCGGGGAGCTGTTTTTT. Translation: CASSFGRGTGELFF.

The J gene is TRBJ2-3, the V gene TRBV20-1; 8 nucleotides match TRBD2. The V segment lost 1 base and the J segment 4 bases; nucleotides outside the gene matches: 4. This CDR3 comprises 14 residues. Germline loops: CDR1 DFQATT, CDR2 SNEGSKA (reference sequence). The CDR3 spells CSARGGAGADTQYF. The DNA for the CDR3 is TGCAGTGCTAGAGGAGGAGCGGGAGCAGATACGCAGTATTTT.

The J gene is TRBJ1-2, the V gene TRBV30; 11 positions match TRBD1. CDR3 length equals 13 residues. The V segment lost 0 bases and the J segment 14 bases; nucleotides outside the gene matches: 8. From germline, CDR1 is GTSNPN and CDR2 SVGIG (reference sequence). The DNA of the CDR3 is TGTGCCTGGAGTGTAGGGACAGGGGGAGTTACGACCTTC. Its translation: CAWSVGTGGVTTF.

Written as DNA, the CDR3 is TGTGCCACCAGTGATGGACCGGGGACCAATGAGCAGTTCTTC. Its protein product is CATSDGPGTNEQFF. The V gene is TRBV24-1, the J gene TRBJ2-1; D may correspond to TRBD1 or TRBD2 (5 bases each). Germline V gene sequence: CDR1 KGHDR, CDR2 SFDVKD. CDR3 length: 14 amino acids. Between the trimmed V and J ends, which lost 3 bases and 6 bases, there was a span of 11 bases.

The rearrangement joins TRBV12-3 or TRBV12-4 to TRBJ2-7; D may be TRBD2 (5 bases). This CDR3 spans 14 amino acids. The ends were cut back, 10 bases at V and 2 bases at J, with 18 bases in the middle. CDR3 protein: CATTPGVSPYEQYF. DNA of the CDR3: TGTGCCACCACACCCGGGGTTTCCCCCTACGAGCAGTACTTC.

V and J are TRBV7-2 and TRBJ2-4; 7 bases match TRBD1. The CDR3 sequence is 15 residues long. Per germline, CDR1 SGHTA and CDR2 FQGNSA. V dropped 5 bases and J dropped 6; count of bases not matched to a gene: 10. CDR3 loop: CASSRSGGEGNIQYF. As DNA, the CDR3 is TGTGCCAGCAGCCGATCAGGGGGAGAGGGAAACATTCAGTACTTC. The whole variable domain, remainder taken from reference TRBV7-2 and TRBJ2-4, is GAGVSQSPSNKVTEKGKDVELRCDPISGHTALYWYRQSLGQGLEFLIYFQGNSAPDKSGLPSDRFSAERTGGSVSTLTIQRTQQEDSAVYLCASSRSGGEGNIQYFGAGTRLSVL.

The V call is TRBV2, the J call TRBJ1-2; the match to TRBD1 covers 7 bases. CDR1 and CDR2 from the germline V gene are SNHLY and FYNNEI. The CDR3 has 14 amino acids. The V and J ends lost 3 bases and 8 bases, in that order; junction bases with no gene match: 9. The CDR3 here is CASSDDRAVGGYTF. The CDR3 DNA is TGTGCCAGCAGTGACGACAGGGCTGTGGGAGGCTACACCTTC.

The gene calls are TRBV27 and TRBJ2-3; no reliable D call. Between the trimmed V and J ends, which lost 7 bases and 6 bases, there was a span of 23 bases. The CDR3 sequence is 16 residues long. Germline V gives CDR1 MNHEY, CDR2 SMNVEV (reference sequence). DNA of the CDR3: TGTGCCAGCACCCCTACCTCGATTGGCCCACGGGATACGCAGTATTTT. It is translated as CASTPTSIGPRDTQYF.

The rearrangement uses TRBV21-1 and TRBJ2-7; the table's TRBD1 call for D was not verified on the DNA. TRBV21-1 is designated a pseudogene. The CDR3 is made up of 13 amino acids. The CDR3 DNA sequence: TGTGCCAGCAGCTTCCGGGTCTCCTACGAGCAGTACTTC. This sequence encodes CASSFRVSYEQYF.

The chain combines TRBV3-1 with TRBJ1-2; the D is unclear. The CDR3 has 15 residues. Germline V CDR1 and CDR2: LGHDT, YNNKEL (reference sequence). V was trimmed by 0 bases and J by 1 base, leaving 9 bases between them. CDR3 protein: CASSQDVRVNYGYTF. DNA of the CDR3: TGTGCCAGCAGCCAAGATGTTCGGGTTAACTATGGCTACACCTTC.

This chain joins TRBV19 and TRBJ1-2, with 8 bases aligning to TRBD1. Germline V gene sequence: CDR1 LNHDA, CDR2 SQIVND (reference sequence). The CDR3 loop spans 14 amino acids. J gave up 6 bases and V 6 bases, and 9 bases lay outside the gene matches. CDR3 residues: CASRNLLRGHGYTF. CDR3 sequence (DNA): TGTGCCAGTAGAAACCTACTCAGGGGGCATGGCTACACCTTC.